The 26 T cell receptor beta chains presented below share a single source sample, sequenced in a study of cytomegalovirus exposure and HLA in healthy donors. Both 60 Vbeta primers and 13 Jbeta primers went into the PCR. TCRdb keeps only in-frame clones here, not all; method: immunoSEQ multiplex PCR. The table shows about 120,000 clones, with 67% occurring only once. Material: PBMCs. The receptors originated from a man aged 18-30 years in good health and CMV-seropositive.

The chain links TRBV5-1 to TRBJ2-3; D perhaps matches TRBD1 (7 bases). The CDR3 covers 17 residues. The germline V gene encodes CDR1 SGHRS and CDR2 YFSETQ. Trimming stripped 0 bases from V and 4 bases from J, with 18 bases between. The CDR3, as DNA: TGCGCCAGCAGCTTGGAGAGACAGGGACTTTCGGCAGATACGCAGTATTTT. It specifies CASSLERQGLSADTQYF.

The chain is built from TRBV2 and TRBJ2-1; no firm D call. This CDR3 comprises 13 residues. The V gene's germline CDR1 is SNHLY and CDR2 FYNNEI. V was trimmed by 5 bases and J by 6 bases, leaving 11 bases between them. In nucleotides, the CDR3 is TGTGCCAGCAGTTCTACAGCCCGCAATGAGCAGTTCTTC. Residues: CASSSTARNEQFF. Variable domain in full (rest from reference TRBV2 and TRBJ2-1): EPEVTQTPSHQVTQMGQEVILRCVPISNHLYFYWYRQILGQKVEFLVSFYNNEISEKSEIFDDQFSVERPDGSNFTLKIRSTKLEDSAMYFCASSSTARNEQFFGPGTRLTVL.

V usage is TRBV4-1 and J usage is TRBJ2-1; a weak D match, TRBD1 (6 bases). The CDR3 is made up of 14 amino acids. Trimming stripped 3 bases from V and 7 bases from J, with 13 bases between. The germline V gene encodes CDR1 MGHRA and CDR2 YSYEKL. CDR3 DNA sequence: TGCGCCAGCAGCCACTCCAGGACAGTTAATGAGCAGTTCTTC. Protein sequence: CASSHSRTVNEQFF.

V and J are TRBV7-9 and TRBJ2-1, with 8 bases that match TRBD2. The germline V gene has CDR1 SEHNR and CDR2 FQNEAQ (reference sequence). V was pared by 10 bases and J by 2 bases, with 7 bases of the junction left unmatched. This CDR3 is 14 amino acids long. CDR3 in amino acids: CAIAGGEPYNEQFF. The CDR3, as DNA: TGTGCCATTGCCGGGGGGGAGCCCTACAATGAGCAGTTCTTC.

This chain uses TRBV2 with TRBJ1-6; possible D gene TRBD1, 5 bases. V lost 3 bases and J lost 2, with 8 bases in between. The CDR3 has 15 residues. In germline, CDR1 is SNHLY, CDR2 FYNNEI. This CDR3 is CASSDRAAYNSPLHF. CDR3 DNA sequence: TGTGCCAGCAGTGACAGGGCCGCCTATAATTCACCCCTCCACTTT.

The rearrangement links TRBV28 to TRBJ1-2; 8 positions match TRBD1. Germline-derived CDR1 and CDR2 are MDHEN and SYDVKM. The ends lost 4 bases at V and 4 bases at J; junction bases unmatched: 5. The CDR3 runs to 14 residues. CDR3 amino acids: CASSSYRGSYGYTF. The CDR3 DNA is TGTGCCAGCAGTTCTTACAGGGGGAGCTATGGCTACACCTTC.

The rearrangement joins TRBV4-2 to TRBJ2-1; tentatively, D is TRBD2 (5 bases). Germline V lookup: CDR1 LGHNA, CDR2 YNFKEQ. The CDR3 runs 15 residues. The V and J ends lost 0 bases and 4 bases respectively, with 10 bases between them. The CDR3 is CASSQELSVYNEQFF. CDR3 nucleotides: TGTGCCAGCAGCCAAGAGCTTAGCGTTTACAATGAGCAGTTCTTC.

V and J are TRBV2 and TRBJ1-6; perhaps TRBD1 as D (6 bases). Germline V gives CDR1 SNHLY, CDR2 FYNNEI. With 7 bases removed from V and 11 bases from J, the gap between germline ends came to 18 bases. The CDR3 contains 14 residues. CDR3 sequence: CASNLQGDGAPLHF. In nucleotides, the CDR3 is TGTGCCAGCAACTTACAGGGAGACGGGGCACCCCTCCACTTT.

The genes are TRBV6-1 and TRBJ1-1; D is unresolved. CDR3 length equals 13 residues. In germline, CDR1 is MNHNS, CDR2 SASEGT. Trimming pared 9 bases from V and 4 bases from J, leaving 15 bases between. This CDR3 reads CASHGEAGTEAFF. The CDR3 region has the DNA TGTGCCAGTCACGGGGAAGCGGGCACTGAAGCTTTCTTT.

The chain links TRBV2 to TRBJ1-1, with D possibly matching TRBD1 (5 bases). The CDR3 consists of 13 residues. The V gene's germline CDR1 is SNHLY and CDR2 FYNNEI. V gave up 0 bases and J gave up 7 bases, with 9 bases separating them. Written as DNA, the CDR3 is TGTGCCAGCAGTGAAGCTATAGACAGTGAAGCTTTCTTT. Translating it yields CASSEAIDSEAFF.

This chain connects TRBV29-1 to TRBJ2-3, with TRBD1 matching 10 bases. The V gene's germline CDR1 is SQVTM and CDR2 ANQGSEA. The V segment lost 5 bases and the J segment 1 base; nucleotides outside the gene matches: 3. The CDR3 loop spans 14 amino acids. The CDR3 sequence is CSVSGTGGTDTQYF. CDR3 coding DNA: TGCAGCGTTTCCGGGACAGGGGGCACAGATACGCAGTATTTT.

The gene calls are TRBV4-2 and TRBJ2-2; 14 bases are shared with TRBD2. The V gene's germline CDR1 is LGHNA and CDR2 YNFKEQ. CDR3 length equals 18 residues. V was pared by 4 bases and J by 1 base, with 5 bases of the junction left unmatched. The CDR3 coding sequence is TGTGCCAGCAGCCCCCGGACTAGCGGGGGGTTGAACACCGGGGAGCTGTTTTTT. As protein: CASSPRTSGGLNTGELFF.

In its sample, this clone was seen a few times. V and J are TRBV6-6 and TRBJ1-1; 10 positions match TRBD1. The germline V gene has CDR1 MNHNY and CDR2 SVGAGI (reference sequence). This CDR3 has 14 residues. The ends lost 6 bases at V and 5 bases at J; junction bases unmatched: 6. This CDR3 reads CASRPGTGVTEAFF. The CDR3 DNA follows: TGTGCCAGCAGACCCGGGACAGGGGTAACTGAAGCTTTCTTT.

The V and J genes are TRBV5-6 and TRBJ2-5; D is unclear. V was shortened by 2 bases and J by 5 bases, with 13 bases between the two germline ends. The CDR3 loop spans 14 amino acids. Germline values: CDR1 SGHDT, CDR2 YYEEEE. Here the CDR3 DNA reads TGTGCCAGCAGCTTTTGGCCCTCCGGGGAGACCCAGTACTTC. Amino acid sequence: CASSFWPSGETQYF.

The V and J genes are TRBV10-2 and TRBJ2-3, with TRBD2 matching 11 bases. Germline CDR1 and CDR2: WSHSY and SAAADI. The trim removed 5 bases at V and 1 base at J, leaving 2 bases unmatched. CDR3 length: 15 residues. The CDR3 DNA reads TGCGCCAGCAGTCTGACTAGCGGGGGCACAGATACGCAGTATTTT. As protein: CASSLTSGGTDTQYF.

CDR3 coding DNA: TGTGCCAGCAGCAAGAGCTCGTGGTACGAGCAGTACTTC. This gives the protein CASSKSSWYEQYF. The chain combines TRBV7-2 with TRBJ2-7; D remains unclear. The V gene lost 5 bases and the J gene lost 4 bases, with 12 bases spanning the gap. This CDR3 spans 13 amino acids. Germline V lookup: CDR1 SGHTA, CDR2 FQGNSA.

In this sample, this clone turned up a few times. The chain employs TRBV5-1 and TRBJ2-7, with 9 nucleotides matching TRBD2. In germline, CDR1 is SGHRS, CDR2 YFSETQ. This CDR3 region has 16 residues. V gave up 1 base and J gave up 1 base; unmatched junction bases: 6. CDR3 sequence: CASSLSASGASYEQYF. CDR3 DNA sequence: TGCGCCAGCAGCTTGTCGGCTAGCGGGGCTTCCTACGAGCAGTACTTC. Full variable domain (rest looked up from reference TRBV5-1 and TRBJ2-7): KAGVTQTPRYLIKTRGQQVTLSCSPISGHRSVSWYQQTPGQGLQFLFEYFSETQRNKGNFPGRFSGRQFSNSRSEMNVSTLELGDSALYLCASSLSASGASYEQYFGPGTRLTVT.

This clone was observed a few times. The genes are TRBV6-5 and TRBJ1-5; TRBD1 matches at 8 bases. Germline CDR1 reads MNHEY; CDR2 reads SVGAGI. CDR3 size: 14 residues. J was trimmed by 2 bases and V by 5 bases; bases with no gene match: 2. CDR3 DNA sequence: TGTGCCAGCAGTGTGGACAGGGGCAATCAGCCCCAGCATTTT. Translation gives CASSVDRGNQPQHF.

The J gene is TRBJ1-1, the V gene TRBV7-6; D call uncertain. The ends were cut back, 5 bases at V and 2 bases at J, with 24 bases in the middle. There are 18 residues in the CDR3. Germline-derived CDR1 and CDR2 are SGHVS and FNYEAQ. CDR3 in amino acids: CASSARDVKGRPNTEAFF. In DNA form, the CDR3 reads TGTGCCAGCAGCGCCCGGGATGTGAAGGGTCGCCCAAACACTGAAGCTTTCTTT. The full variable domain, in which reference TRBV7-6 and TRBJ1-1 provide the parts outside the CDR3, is GAGVSQSPRYKVTKRGQDVALRCDPISGHVSLYWYRQALGQGPEFLTYFNYEAQQDKSGLPNDRFSAERPEGSISTLTIQRTEQRDSAMYRCASSARDVKGRPNTEAFFGQGTRLTVV.

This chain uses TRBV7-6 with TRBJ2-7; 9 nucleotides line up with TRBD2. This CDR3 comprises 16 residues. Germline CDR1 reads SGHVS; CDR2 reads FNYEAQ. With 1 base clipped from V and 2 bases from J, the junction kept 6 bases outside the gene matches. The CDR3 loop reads CASSLGPLAGTYEQYF. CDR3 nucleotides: TGTGCCAGCAGCTTAGGTCCCCTAGCGGGGACCTACGAGCAGTACTTC. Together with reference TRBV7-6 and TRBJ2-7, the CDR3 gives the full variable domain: GAGVSQSPRYKVTKRGQDVALRCDPISGHVSLYWYRQALGQGPEFLTYFNYEAQQDKSGLPNDRFSAERPEGSISTLTIQRTEQRDSAMYRCASSLGPLAGTYEQYFGPGTRLTVT.

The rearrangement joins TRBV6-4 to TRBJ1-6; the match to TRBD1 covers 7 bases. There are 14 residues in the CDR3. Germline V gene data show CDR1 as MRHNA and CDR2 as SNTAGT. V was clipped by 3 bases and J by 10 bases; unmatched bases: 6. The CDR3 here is CASSEQGIGSPLHF. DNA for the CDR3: TGTGCCAGCAGTGAACAGGGGATTGGGTCACCCCTCCACTTT.

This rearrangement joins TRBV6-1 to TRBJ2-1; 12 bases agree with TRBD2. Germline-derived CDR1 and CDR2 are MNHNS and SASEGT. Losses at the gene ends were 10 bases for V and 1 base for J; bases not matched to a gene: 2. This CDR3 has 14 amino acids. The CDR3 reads CANGLAGSYNEQFF. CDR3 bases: TGTGCCAACGGACTAGCGGGGTCCTACAATGAGCAGTTCTTC.

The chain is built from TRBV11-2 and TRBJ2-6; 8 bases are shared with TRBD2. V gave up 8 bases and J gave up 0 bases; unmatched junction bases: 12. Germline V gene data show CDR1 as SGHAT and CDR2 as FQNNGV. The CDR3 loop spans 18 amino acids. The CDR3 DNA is TGTGCCAGCCCACCCCCGGGGGGGCCCCACTCTGGGGCCAACGTCCTGACTTTC. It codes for CASPPPGGPHSGANVLTF.

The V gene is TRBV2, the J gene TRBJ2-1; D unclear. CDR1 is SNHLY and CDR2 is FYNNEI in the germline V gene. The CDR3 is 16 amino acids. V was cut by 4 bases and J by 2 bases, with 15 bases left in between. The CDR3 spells CASSVGSLRTYNEQFF. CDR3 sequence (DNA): TGTGCCAGCAGTGTAGGCAGCCTGAGGACCTACAATGAGCAGTTCTTC.

CDR3 sequence (DNA): TGCGCCAGCAGCTTGGCCTCCAGGGAGGATTTTGAAAAACTGTTTTTT. It is translated as CASSLASREDFEKLFF. V usage is TRBV5-1 and J usage is TRBJ1-4, with D possibly TRBD1 on 5 matching bases. V lost 0 bases and J lost 7, with 16 bases in between. The CDR3 is made up of 16 amino acids. The germline gives CDR1 SGHRS, CDR2 YFSETQ.

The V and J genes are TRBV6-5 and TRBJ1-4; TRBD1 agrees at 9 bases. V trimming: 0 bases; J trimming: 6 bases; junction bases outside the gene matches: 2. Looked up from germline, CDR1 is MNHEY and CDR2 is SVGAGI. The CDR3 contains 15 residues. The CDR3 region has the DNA TGTGCCAGCAGTTACTCGGGACAGGGACATGAAAAACTGTTTTTT. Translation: CASSYSGQGHEKLFF.